This TCR beta chain was captured in a study of early T cells in non-severe SARS-CoV-2 infection. The wider study: The authors sequenced bulk RNA from unsorted whole blood, leaving chains unpaired.

Unique molecular identifiers were added to individual cDNA molecules. MiXCR, applied by TCRdb to the 5' RACE reads, yields one record per CDR3 protein. The sample records tens of thousands of distinct CDR3 sequences, 6% to 7% being singletons. Trimming took 4 bases from V and 8 from J, leaving 11 bases between them. Germline assignment: CDR1 SQVTM and CDR2 ANQGSEA. The CDR3 sequence is 11 residues long. This clonotype appeared a few times. Its antigen is still unknown. Study-level results: Clonotype matching in VDJdb favored anti-spike CD8 responses and did not capture private and CD4 specificities.

The TCR sequence derives from an adult who was a healthcare worker with PCR-confirmed SARS-CoV-2 infection or an uninfected control (not recorded which). Sequencing used whole blood. The chain is built from TRBV29-1 and TRBJ1-1; D unresolved. The DNA for the CDR3 is TGCAGCGTTGCAGAAGTCTCCGAAGCTTTCTTT. It is translated as CSVAEVSEAFF.